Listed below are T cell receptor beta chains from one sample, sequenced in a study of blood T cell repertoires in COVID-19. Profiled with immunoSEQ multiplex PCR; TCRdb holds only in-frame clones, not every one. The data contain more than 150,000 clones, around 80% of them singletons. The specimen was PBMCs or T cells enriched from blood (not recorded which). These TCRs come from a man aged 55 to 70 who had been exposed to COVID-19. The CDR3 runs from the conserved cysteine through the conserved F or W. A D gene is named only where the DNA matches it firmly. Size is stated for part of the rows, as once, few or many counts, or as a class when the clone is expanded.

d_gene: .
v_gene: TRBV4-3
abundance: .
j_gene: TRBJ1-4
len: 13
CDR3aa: CASSGNLGEKLFF
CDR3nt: TGCGCCAGCAGCGGTAATCTAGGAGAAAAACTGTTTTTT

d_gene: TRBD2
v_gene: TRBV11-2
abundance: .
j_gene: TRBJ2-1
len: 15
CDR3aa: CASSLALAGGNEQFF
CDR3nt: TGTGCCAGCAGCTTAGCACTAGCGGGAGGGAATGAGCAGTTCTTC

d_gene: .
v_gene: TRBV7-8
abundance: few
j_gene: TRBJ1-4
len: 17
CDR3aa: CASSLGLLGDSYEKLFF
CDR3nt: TGTGCCAGCAGCTTAGGACTTTTGGGGGACTCCTATGAAAAACTGTTTTTT

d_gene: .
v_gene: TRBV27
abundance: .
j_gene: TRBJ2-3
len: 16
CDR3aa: CASGRIEGVRTDTQYF
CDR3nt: TGTGCCAGCGGAAGAATCGAAGGGGTTCGCACAGATACGCAGTATTTT

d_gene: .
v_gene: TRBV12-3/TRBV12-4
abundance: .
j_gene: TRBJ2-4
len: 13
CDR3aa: CATQGGVPSIQYF
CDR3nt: TGTGCCACCCAAGGGGGGGTGCCAAGCATTCAGTACTTC

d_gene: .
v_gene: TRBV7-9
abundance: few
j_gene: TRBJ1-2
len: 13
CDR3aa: CASSSPLRQNYTF
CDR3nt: TGTGCCAGCAGCTCACCCCTTAGACAGAACTACACCTTC

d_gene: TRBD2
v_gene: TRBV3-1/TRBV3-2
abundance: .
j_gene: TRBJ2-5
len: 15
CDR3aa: CASSQGGLAGGTQYF
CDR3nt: TGTGCCAGCAGCCAGGGAGGACTAGCGGGAGGGACCCAGTACTTC

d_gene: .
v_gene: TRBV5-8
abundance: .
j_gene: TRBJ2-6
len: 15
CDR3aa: CASSFPGSGANVLTF
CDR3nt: TGTGCCAGCAGCTTCCCTGGTAGCGGGGCCAACGTCCTGACTTTC

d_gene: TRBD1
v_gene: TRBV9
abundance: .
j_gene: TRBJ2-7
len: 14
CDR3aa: CASSLQQGGYEQYF
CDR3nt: TGTGCCAGCAGCCTGCAACAGGGGGGCTACGAGCAGTACTTC

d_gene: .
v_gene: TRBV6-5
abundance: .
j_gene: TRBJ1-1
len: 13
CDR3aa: CASSRTGITEAFF
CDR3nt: TGTGCCAGCAGCCGGACTGGGATCACTGAAGCTTTCTTT

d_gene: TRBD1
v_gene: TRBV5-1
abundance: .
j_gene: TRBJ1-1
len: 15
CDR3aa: CASRRGTGVYAEAFF
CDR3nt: TGCGCCAGCAGACGGGGGACAGGGGTGTACGCTGAAGCTTTCTTT

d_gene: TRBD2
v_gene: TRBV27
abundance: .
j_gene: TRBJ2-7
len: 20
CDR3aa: CASSLSSQGPWGLADYEQYF
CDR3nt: TGTGCCAGCAGTTTATCGTCGCAGGGGCCATGGGGACTAGCGGATTACGAGCAGTACTTC

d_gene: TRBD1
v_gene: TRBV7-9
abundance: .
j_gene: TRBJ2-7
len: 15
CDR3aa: CASSPRAGTGIEQYF
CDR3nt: TGTGCCAGCAGCCCCCGAGCCGGGACAGGGATCGAGCAGTACTTC

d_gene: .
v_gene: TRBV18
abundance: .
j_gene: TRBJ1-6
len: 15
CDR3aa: CASSDGLLGNSPLHF
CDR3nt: TGTGCCAGCTCGGATGGACTCCTCGGGAATTCACCCCTCCACTTT

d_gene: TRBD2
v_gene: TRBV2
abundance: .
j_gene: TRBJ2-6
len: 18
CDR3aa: CASRAGTSGGFGANVLTF
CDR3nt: TGTGCCAGCAGAGCCGGGACTAGCGGGGGGTTTGGGGCCAACGTCCTGACTTTC

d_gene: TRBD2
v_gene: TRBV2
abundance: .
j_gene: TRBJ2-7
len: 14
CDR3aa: CASSSGLAVYEQYF
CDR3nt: TGTGCCAGCAGCTCCGGACTAGCGGTCTACGAGCAGTACTTC

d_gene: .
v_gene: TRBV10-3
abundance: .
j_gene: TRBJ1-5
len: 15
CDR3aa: CAISEKGVVNQPQHF
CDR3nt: TGTGCCATCAGTGAGAAAGGGGTAGTGAATCAGCCCCAGCATTTT

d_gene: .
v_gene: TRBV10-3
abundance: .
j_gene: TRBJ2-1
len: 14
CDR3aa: CAIRDRDSYNEQFF
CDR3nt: TGTGCCATCAGGGACAGAGACTCCTACAATGAGCAGTTCTTC

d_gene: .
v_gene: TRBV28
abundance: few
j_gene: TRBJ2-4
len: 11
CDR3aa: CASSNQNIQYF
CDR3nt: TGTGCCAGCAGCAATCAAAACATTCAGTACTTC

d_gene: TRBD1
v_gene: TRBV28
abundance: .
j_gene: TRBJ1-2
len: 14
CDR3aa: CAIRDRGGVYGYTF
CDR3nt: TGTGCCATCCGGGACAGGGGTGGCGTCTATGGCTACACCTTC

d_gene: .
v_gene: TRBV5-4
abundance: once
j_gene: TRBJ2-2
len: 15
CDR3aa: CASSFKLGGTGELFF
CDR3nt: TGTGCCAGCAGTTTTAAGCTAGGGGGCACCGGGGAGCTGTTTTTT

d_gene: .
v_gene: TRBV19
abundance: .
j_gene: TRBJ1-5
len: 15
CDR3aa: CASSIEGVSNQPQHF
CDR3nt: TGTGCCAGTAGTATAGAAGGGGTAAGCAATCAGCCCCAGCATTTT

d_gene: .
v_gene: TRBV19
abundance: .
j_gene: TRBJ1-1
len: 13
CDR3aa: CATTRGVGTEAFF
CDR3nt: TGTGCCACTACACGGGGGGTAGGCACTGAAGCTTTCTTT

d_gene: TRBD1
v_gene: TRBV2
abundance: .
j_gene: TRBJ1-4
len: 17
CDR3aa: CASRGDRESGSNEKLFF
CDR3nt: TGTGCCAGCAGGGGGGACAGGGAATCTGGGTCTAATGAAAAACTGTTTTTT

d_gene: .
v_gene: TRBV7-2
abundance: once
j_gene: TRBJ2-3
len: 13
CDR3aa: CASSNPGTDTQYF
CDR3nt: TGTGCCAGCAGCAACCCGGGGACAGATACGCAGTATTTT

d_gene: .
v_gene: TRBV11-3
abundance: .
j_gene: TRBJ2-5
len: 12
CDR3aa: CASSQYQETQYF
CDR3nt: TGTGCCAGCAGCCAGTACCAAGAGACCCAGTACTTC

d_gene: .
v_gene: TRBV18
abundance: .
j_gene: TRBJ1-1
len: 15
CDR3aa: CASSPAVRLFTEAFF
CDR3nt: TGTGCCAGCTCACCGGCAGTTCGATTGTTCACTGAAGCTTTCTTT

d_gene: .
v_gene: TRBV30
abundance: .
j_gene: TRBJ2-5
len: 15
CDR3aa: CAWSGTRGGAETQYF
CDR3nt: TGTGCCTGGAGTGGGACCAGGGGTGGAGCAGAGACCCAGTACTTC

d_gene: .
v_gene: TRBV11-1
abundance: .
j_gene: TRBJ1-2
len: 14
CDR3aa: CASSQGGADKGYTF
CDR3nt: TGTGCCAGCAGCCAAGGCGGGGCCGACAAGGGCTACACCTTC

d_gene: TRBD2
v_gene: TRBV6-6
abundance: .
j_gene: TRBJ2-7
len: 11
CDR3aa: CASAGVVEQYF
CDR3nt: TGTGCCAGTGCGGGAGTAGTTGAGCAGTACTTC

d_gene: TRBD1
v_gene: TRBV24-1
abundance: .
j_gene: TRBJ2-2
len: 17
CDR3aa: CATSGRRQGTNTGELFF
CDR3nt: TGTGCCACCAGTGGCAGAAGACAGGGCACGAACACCGGGGAGCTGTTTTTT

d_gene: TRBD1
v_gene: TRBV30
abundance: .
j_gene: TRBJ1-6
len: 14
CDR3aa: CAWSVQGGASPLHF
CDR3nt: TGTGCCTGGAGTGTACAGGGGGGGGCTTCACCCCTCCACTTT

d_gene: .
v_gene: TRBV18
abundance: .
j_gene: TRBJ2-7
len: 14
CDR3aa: CASMDSGLSYEQYF
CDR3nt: TGTGCCAGTATGGACAGTGGTCTTTCCTACGAGCAGTACTTC

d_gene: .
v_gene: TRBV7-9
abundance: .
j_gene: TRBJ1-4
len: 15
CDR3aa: CASSFRVGGEEKLFF
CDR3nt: TGTGCCAGCAGCTTCCGGGTAGGGGGGGAAGAAAAACTGTTTTTT

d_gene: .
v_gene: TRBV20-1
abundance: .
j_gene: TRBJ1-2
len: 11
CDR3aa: CIGGGNYGYTF
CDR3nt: TGCATCGGGGGAGGCAACTATGGCTACACCTTC

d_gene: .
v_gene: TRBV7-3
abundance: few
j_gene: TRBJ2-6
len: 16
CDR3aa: CASSPRGFSGANVLTF
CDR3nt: TGTGCCAGCAGCCCCCGGGGGTTCTCTGGGGCCAACGTCCTGACTTTC

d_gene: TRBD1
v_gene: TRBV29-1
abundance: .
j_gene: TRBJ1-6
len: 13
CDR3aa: CSTRDREYSPLHF
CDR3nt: TGCAGCACCCGGGACAGGGAGTACTCACCCCTCCACTTT

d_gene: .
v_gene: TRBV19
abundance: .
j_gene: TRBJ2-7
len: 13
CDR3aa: CASSTTQGYEQYF
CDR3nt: TGTGCCAGTAGTACCACACAGGGCTACGAGCAGTACTTC

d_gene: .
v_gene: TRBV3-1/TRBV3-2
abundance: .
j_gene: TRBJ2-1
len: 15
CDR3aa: CASSQGGGASNEQFF
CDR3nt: TGTGCCAGCAGCCAAGGGGGCGGTGCAAGTAATGAGCAGTTCTTC

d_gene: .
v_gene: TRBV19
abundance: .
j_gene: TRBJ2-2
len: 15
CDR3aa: CASSIGQTNTGELFF
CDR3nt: TGTGCCAGTAGTATAGGACAGACGAACACCGGGGAGCTGTTTTTT

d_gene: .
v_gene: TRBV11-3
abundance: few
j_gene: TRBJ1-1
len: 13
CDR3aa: CASSLNGITEAFF
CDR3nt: TGTGCCAGCAGCTTAAACGGTATCACTGAAGCTTTCTTT

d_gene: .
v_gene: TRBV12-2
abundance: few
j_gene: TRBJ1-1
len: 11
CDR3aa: CASRGVCEAFF
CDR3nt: TGTGCAAGCCGGGGGGTCTGTGAAGCTTTCTTT

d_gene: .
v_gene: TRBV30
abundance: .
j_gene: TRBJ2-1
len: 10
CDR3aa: CAWSGVPRFF
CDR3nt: TGTGCCTGGAGTGGGGTCCCTAGGTTCTTC

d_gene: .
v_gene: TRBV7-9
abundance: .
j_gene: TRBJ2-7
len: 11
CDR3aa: CASSLAGGQYF
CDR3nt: TGTGCCAGCAGCTTAGCGGGAGGGCAGTACTTC

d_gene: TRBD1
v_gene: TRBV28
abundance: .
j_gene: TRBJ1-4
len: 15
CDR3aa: CASSFQGVFNEKLFF
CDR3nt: TGTGCCAGCAGCTTCCAGGGGGTCTTTAATGAAAAACTGTTTTTT

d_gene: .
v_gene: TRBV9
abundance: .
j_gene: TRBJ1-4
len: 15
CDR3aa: CASSDTTGYNEKLFF
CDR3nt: TGTGCCAGCAGCGATACGACAGGATATAATGAAAAACTGTTTTTT

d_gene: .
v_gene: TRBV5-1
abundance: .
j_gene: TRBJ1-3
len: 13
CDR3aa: CASSSTIANTIYF
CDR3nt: TGCGCCAGCAGCTCGACTATTGCCAACACCATATATTTT

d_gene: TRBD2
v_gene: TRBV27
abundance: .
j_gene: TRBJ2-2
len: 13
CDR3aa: CASNLAGPGELFF
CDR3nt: TGTGCCAGCAACCTAGCGGGCCCCGGGGAGCTGTTTTTT

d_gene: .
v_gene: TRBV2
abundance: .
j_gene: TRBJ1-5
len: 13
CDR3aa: CASRAASPGPQHF
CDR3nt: TGTGCCAGCAGGGCTGCCAGCCCGGGGCCCCAGCATTTT

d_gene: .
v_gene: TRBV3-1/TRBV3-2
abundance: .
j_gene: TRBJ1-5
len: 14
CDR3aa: CASSQDLTGQPQHF
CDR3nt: TGTGCCAGCAGCCAAGATTTGACTGGTCAGCCCCAGCATTTT